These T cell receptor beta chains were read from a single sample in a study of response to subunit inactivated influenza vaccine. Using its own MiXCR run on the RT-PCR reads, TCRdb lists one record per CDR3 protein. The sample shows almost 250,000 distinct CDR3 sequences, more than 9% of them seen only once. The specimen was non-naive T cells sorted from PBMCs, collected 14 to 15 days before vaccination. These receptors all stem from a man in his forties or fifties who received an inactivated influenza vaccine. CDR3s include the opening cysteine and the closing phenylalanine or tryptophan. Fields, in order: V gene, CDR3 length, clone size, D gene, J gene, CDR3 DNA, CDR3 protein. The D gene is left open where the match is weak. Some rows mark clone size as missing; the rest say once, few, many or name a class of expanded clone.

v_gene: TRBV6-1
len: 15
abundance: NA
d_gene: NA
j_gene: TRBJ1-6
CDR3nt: TGTGCCAGCAGTGAACAAGGGATTGGGAGTTCACCCCTCCACTTT
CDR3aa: CASSEQGIGSSPLHF

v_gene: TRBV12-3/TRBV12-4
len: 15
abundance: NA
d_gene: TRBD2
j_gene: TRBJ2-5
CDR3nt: TGTGCCAGCAGTTTTGCTAGCGGGGGTGGGCAGACCCAGTACTTC
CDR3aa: CASSFASGGGQTQYF

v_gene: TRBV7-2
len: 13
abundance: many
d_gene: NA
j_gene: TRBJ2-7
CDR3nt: TGTGCCAGCAGCTTACAGAAGGGCTACGAGCAGTACTTC
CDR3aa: CASSLQKGYEQYF

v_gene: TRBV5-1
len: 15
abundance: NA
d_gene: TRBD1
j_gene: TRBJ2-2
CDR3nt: TGCGCCAGCAGCTTGGTGGGACAGTACACCGGGGAGCTGTTTTTT
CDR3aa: CASSLVGQYTGELFF

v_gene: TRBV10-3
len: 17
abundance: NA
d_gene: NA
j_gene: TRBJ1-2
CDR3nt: TGTGCCATCAACCCTGGAAGACAGGCCCCCTCTAACTATGGCTACACCTTC
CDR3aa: CAINPGRQAPSNYGYTF

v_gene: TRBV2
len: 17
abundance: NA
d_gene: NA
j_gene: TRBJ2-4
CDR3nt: TGTGCCAGCAGTGAAGATGTAGGGACGCCCGACAAAAACATTCAGTACTTC
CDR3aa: CASSEDVGTPDKNIQYF

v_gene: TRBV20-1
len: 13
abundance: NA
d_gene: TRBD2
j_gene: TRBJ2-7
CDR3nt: TGCAGTGCCAGAACGGGACTAAGATACGAGCAGTACTTC
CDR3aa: CSARTGLRYEQYF

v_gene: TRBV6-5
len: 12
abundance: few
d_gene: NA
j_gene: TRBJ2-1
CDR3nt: TGTGCCAGCAGTTCCCCGGAGGGCCGGTTGTTCTTC
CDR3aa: CASSSPEGRLFF

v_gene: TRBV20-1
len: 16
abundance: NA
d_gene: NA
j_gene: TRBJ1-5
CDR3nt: TGCTGCGCTAGCCCTCCGGGATCAATGGGCAATCAGCCCCAGCATTTT
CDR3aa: CCASPPGSMGNQPQHF

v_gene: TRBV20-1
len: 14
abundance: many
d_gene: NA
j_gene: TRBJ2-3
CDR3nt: TGCAGTGCTAGAGATGCTGTTAACACAGATACGCAGTATTTT
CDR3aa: CSARDAVNTDTQYF

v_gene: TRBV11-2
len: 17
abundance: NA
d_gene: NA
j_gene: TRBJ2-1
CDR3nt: TGTGCCAGCAGCTTAGTCCTACTAAAGGACTTTTACAATGAGCAGTTCTTC
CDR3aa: CASSLVLLKDFYNEQFF

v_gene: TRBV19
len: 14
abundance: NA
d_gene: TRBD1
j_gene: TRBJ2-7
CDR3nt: TGTGCCAGTACCCCGGGCCAGGGGGCGGGAGAGCAGTACTTC
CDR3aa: CASTPGQGAGEQYF

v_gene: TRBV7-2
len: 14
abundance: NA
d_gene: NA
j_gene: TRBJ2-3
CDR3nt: TGTGCCAGCAGCCCCCCGGGCGACAGAAATACGCAGTATTTT
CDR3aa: CASSPPGDRNTQYF

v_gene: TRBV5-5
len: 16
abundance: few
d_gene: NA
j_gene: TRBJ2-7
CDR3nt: TGTGCCAGCAGCTTGGTTAGAGGGGGAAGCTCCTACGAGCAGTACTTC
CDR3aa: CASSLVRGGSSYEQYF

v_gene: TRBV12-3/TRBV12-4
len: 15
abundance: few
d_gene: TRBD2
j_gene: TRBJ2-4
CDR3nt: TGTGCCAGCAGTACTTATAGCGGGAGGAAAAACATTCAGTACTTC
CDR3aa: CASSTYSGRKNIQYF

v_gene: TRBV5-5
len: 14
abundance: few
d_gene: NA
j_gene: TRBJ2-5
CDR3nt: TGTGCCAGCAGCTTGTCCTGGGTCCGGGAGACCCAGTACTTC
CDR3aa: CASSLSWVRETQYF

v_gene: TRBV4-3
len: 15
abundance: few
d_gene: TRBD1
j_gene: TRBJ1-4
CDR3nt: TGCGCCAGCAGCCAAAGGGACAGGGGAGGTGAAAAACTGTTTTTT
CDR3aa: CASSQRDRGGEKLFF

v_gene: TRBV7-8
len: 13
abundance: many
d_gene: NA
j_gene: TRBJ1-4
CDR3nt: TGTGCCAGCAGAGGATCCCTGGGCGAAAAACTGTTTTTT
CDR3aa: CASRGSLGEKLFF

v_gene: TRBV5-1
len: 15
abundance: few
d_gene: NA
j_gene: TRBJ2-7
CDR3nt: TGCGCCAGTAGGACTTATTGGGACACCGCCTACGAGCAGTACTTC
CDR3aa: CASRTYWDTAYEQYF

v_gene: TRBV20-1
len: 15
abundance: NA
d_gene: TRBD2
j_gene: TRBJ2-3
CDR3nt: TGCAGTGCTAGAAGCCGGACTAGCTATGGAGATACGCAGTATTTT
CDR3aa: CSARSRTSYGDTQYF

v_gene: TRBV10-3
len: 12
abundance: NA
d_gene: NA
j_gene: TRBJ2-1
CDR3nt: TGTGCCATCAGTCACAGGGATGCTGAGCAGTTCTTC
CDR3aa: CAISHRDAEQFF

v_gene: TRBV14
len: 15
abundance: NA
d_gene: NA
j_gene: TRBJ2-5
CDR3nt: TGTGCCAGCAGTCCGACACGGGCGGGGCAGGAGACCCAGTACTTC
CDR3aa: CASSPTRAGQETQYF

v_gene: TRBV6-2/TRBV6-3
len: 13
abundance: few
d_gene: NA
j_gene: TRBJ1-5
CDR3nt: TGTGCCAGCAGTTACTCACGGGCGTCGCCCCAGCATTTT
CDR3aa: CASSYSRASPQHF

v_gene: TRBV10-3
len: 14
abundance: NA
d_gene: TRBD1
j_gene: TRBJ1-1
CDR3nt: TGTGCCATCAGTGAGTCGGGACAGGGGGCCTCAGCTTTCTTT
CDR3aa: CAISESGQGASAFF

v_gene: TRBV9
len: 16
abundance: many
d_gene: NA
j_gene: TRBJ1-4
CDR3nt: TGTGCCAGCAGCGTGGGCAACATGCTTTCTAATGAAAAACTGTTTTTT
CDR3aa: CASSVGNMLSNEKLFF

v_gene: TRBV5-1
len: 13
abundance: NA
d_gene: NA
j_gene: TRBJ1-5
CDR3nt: TGCGCCAGCAGCTCGACGGGGAACGAGCCCCAGCATTTT
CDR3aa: CASSSTGNEPQHF

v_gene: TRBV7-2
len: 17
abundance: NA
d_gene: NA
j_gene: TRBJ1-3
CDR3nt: TGTGCCAGCAGCCCAGTTTCGTCCGCCAACTCTGGAAACACCATATATTTT
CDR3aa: CASSPVSSANSGNTIYF

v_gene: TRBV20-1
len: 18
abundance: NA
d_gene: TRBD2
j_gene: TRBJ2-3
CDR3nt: TGCAGTGCTAGAGATTGGCTTTCGCCTAGCGGAAGCACAGATACGCAGTATTTT
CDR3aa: CSARDWLSPSGSTDTQYF

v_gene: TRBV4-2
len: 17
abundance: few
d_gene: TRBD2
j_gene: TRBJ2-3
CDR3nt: TGTGCCAGCAGCCAACCTCTACTAGCGGGGGGAGAAGATACGCAGTATTTT
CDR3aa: CASSQPLLAGGEDTQYF

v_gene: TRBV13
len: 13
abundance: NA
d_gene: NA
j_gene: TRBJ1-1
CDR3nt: TGTGCCAGCAGCAAGGACATGAACACTGAAGCTTTCTTT
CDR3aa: CASSKDMNTEAFF

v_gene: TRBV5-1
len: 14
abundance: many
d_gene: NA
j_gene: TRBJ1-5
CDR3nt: TGCGCCAGCACCTCGGGAAGGAGGAATCAGCCCCAGCATTTT
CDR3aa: CASTSGRRNQPQHF

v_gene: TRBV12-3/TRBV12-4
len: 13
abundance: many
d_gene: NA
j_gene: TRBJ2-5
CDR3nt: TGTGCCAGCACCCCCTCCCCTGGGGGGACCCAGTACTTC
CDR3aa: CASTPSPGGTQYF

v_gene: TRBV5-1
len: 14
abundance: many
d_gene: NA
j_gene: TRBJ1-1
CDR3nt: TGCGCCAGCAGCTTGGAATCAGGGAACACTGAAGCTTTCTTT
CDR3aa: CASSLESGNTEAFF

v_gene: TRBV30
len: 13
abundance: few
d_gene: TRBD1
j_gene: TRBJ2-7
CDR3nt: TGTGCCTGGAGTGTAACAGGGGGTTACGAGCAGTACTTC
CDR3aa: CAWSVTGGYEQYF

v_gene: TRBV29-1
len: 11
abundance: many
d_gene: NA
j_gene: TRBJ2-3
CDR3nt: TGCAGCGTTGTAAGAATTGGAGTAGGGTATTTT
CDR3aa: CSVVRIGVGYF

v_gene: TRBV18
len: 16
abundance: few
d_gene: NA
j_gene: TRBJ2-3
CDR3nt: TGTGCCAGCTCACCCACGCTAATACAGAGCACAGATACGCAGTATTTT
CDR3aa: CASSPTLIQSTDTQYF

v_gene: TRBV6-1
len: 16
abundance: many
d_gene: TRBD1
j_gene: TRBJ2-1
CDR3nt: TGTGCCAGCAGCGCCCACGACAGGGGCTCCTACAATGAGCAGTTCTTC
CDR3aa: CASSAHDRGSYNEQFF

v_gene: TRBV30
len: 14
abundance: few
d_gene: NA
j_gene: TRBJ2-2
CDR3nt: TGTGCCTGGAGTGTCCCAGGGCCCACCGGGGAGCTGTTTTTT
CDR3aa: CAWSVPGPTGELFF

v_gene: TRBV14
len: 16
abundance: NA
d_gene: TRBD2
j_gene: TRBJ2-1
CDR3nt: TGTGCCAGCAGCCCCCGACTAGCGCTTTCCTACAATGAGCAGTTCTTC
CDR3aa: CASSPRLALSYNEQFF

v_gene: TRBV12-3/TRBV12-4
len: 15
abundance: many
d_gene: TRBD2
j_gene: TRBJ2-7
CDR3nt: TGTGCCAGCAGACCGACTAGCGGGGGGGCCTACGAGCAGTACTTC
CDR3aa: CASRPTSGGAYEQYF

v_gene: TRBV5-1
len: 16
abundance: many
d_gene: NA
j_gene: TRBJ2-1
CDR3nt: TGCGCCAGCAGCTTGCTGCAGGGAAGGAATAGCAATGAGCAGTTCTTC
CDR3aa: CASSLLQGRNSNEQFF

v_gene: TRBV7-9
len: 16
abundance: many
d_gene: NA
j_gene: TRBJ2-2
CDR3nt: TGTGCCAGCACCCTTCAATTCCCTAGCGACACCGGGGAGCTGTTTTTT
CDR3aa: CASTLQFPSDTGELFF

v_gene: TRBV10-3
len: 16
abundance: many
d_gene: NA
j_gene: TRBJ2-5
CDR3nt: TGTGCCATCACAACAGACGAAAGACAGATCCAAGAGACCCAGTACTTC
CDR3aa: CAITTDERQIQETQYF

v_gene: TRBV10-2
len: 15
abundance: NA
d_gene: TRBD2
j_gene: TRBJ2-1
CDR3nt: TGCGCCAGCAGTCTTCCGGGACTAGCGGCCAATGAGCAGTTCTTC
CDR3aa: CASSLPGLAANEQFF

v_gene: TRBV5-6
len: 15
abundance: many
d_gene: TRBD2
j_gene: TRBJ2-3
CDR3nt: TGTGCCAGCAGCTTGTCGGGGGGGCCAACAGATACGCAGTATTTT
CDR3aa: CASSLSGGPTDTQYF

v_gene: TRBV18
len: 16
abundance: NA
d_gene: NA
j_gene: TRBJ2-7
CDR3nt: TGTGCCAGCTCAGCCGCGACAGGACCGGGCCCCTACGAGCAGTACTTC
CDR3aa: CASSAATGPGPYEQYF

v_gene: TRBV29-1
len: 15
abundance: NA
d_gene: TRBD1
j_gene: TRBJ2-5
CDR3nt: TGCAGCGTTGTTGGGTCGCAGGGGGCGTGGGAGACCCAGTACTTC
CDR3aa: CSVVGSQGAWETQYF

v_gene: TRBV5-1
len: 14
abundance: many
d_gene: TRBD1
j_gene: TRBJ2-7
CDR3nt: TGCGCCAGCAGCTGGGACAGGGGGCCCTACCAGCAGTACTTC
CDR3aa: CASSWDRGPYQQYF

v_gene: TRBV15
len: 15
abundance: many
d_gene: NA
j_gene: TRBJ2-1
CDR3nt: TGTGCCACCAGCAGCAAGGGACACTACTACAATGAGCAGTTCTTC
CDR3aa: CATSSKGHYYNEQFF

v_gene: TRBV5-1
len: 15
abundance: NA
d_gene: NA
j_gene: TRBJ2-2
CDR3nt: TGCGCCAGCAGCTTGGATGAGGGATGGGCCGGGGAGCTGTTTTTT
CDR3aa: CASSLDEGWAGELFF

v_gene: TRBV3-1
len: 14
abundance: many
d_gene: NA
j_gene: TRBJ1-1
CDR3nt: TGTGCCAGCAGCCAAGGCAGCTTGAACACTGAAGCTTTCTTT
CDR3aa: CASSQGSLNTEAFF

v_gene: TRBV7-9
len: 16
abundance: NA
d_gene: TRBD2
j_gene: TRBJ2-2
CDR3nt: TGTGCCAGCAGCTTGGGTAGCGGGAGTAAGTCCGGGGAGCTGTTTTTT
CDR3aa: CASSLGSGSKSGELFF

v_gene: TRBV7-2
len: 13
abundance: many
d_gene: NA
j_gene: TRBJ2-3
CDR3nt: TGTGCCAGCACCGTGGACAGATGGGATACGCAGTATTTT
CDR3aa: CASTVDRWDTQYF

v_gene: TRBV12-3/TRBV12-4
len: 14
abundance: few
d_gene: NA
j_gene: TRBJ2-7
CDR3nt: TGTGCCAGCAGTTCTATAACAGGGCCCTACGAGCAGTACTTC
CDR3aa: CASSSITGPYEQYF